In this sample, the clone carrying this T cell receptor beta chain turned up a few times. This sample is drawn from a study of T-cell memory formation after mild COVID-19. Germline V gene data show CDR1 as LNHNV and CDR2 as YYDKDF (reference sequence). The CDR3 consists of 14 residues. The V end lost 1 base, the J end lost 7 bases, and 11 bases lay between the germline ends. One entry per CDR3 protein, called by TCRdb with MiXCR from the 5' RACE reads. Here the sample spans 120,000 or so distinct CDR3 sequences, approximately 16% being singletons. The chain has TRBV15 and TRBJ2-1; D gene uncertain. Sequencing was carried out using PBMCs or a T cell subset sorted from them (not recorded which). This sequence was found in an adult woman who had mild COVID-19 (a few samples of this study predate the infection). Cell type and time point are not known. The CDR3 sequence is CATSRVFGANEQFF. The CDR3 nucleotides are TGTGCCACCAGCAGAGTGTTTGGAGCAAATGAGCAGTTCTTC.